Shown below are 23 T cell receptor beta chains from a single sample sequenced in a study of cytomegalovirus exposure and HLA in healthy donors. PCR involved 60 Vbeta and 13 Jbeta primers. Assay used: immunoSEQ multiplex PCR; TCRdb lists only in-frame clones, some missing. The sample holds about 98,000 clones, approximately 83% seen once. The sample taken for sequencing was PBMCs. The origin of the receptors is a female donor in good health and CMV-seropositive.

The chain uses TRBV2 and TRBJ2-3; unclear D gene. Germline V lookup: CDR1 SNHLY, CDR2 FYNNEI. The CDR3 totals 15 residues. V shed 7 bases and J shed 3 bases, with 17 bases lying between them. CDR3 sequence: CASTLSLPETDTQYF. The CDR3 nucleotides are TGTGCCAGCACCCTCTCTCTTCCGGAGACAGATACGCAGTATTTT.

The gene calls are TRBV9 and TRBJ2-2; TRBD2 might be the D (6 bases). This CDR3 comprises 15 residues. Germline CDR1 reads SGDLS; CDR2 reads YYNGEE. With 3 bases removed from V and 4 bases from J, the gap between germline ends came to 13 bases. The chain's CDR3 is CASSGPWRATGELFF. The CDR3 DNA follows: TGTGCCAGCAGCGGTCCCTGGAGGGCCACCGGGGAGCTGTTTTTT. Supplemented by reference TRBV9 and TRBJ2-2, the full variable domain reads DSGVTQTPKHLITATGQRVTLRCSPRSGDLSVYWYQQSLDQGLQFLIQYYNGEERAKGNILERFSAQQFPDLHSELNLSSLELGDSALYFCASSGPWRATGELFFGEGSRLTVL.

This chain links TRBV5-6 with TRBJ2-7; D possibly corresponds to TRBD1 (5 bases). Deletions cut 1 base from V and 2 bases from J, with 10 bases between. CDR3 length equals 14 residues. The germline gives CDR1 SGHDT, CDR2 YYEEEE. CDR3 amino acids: CASSLLTATYEQYF. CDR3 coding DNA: TGTGCCAGCAGCTTGTTGACAGCCACCTACGAGCAGTACTTC.

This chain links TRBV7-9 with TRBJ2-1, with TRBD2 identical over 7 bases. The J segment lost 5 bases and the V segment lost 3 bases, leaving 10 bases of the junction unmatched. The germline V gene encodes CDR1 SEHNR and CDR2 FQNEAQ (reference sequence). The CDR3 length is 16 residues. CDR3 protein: CASSFPGGTLDNEQFF. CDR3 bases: TGTGCCAGCAGCTTCCCGGGAGGTACATTGGACAATGAGCAGTTCTTC.

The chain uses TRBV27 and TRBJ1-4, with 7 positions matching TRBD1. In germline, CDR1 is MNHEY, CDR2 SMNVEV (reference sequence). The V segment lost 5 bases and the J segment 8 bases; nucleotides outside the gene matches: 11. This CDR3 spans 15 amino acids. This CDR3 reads CASSTFTGAGEKLFF. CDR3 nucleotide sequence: TGTGCCAGCAGTACCTTCACAGGGGCGGGCGAAAAACTGTTTTTT. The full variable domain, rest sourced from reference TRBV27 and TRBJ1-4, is EAQVTQNPRYLITVTGKKLTVTCSQNMNHEYMSWYRQDPGLGLRQIYYSMNVEVTDKGDVPEGYKVSRKEKRNFPLILESPSPNQTSLYFCASSTFTGAGEKLFFGSGTQLSVL.

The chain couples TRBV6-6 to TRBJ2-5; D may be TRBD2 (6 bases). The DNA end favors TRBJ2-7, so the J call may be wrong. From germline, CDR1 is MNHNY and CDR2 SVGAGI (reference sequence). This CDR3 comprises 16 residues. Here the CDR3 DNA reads TGTGCCAGCAGTTACTCGATCTCCGGGAGCCCCTACGAGCAGTACTTC. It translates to CASSYSISGSPYEQYF.

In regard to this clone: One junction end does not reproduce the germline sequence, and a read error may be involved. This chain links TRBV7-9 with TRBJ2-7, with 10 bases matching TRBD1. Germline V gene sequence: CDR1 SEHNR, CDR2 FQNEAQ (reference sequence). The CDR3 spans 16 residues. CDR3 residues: CARSTSTGGRSYEQYF. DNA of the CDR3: TGTGCCCGCAGCACTTCGACAGGGGGCAGGTCCTACGAGCAGTACTTC.

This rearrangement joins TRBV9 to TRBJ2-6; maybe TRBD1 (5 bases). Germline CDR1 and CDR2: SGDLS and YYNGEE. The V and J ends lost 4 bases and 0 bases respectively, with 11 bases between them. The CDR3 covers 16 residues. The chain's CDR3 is CASSLDRSSGANVLTF. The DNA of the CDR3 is TGTGCCAGCAGCCTCGACAGAAGCTCTGGGGCCAACGTCCTGACTTTC.

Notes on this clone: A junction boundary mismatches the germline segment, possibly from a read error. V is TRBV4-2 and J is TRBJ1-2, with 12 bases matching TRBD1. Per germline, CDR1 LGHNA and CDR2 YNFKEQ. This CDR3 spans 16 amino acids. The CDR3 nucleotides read TGTGCCAGCAGCCAAGAGGGGGACAGGGGGCTATACGGCTACCCCTTC. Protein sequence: CASSQEGDRGLYGYPF.

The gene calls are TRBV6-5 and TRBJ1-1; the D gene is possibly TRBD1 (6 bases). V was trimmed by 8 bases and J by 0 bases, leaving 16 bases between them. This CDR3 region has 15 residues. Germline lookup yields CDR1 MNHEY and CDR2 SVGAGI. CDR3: CASRTNRDMNTEAFF. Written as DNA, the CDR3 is TGTGCCAGCCGTACCAACAGGGACATGAACACTGAAGCTTTCTTT.

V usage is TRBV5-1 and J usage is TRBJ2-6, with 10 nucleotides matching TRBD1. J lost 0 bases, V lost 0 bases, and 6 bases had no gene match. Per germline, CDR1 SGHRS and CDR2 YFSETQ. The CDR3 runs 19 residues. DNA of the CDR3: TGCGCCAGCAGCTTGGTGGGTGGGGACAGGGGCTCTGGGGCCAACGTCCTGACTTTC. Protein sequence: CASSLVGGDRGSGANVLTF. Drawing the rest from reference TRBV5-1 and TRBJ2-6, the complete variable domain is KAGVTQTPRYLIKTRGQQVTLSCSPISGHRSVSWYQQTPGQGLQFLFEYFSETQRNKGNFPGRFSGRQFSNSRSEMNVSTLELGDSALYLCASSLVGGDRGSGANVLTFGAGSRLTVL.

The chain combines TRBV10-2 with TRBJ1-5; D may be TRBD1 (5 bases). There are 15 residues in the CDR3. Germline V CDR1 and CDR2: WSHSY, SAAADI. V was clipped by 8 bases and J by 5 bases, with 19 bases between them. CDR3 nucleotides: TGCGCCAGCTCCGCCACGGCAGGGCTTTATCAGCCCCAGCATTTT. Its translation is CASSATAGLYQPQHF.

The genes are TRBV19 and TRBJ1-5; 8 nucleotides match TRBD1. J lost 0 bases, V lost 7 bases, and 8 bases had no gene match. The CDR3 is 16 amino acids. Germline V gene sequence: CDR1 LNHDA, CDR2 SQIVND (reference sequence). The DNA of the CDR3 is TGTGCCAGTAAAACGGGACAGGAGATTAGCAATCAGCCCCAGCATTTT. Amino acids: CASKTGQEISNQPQHF.

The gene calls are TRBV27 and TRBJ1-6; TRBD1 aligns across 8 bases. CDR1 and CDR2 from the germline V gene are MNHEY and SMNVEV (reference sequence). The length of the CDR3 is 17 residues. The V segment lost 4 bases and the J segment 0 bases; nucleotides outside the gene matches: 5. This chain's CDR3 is CASSSRTGSSYNSPLHF. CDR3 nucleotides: TGTGCCAGCAGTTCGAGGACAGGGAGCTCCTATAATTCACCCCTCCACTTT.

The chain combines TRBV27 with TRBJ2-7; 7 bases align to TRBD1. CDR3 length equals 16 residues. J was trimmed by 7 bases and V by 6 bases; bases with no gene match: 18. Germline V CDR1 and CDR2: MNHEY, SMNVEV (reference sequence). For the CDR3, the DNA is TGTGCCAGCAGCCGACAACCGGGACAGCTATTTCAAGAGCAGTACTTC. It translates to CASSRQPGQLFQEQYF.

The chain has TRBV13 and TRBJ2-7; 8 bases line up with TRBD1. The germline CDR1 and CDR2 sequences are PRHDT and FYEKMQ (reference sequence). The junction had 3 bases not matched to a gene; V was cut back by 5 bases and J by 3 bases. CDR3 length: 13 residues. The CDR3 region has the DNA TGTGCCAGCAGCCGACAGGGGCGCTACGAGCAGTACTTC. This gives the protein CASSRQGRYEQYF.

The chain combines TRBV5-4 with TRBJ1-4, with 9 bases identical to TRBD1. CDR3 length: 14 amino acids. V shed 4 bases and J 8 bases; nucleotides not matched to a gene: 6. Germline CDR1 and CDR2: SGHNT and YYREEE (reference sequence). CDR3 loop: CASSQGQGSEKLFF. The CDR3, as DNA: TGTGCCAGCAGCCAGGGACAGGGTTCAGAAAAACTGTTTTTT.

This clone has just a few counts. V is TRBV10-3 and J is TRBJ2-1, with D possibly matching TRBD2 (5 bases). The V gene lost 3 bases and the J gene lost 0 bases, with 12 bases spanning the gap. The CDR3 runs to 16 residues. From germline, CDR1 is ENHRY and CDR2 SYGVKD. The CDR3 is CAISDPTGSSYNEQFF. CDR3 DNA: TGTGCCATCAGTGACCCTACTGGGAGCTCCTACAATGAGCAGTTCTTC.

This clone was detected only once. The CDR3 coding sequence is TGCGCCACGACGGTCCAGGGCAATCAGCCCCAGCATTTT. Its protein is CATTVQGNQPQHF. The V gene is TRBV10-2, the J gene TRBJ1-5, with D unresolved. V shed 10 bases and J shed 2 bases, with 12 bases lying between them. CDR3 length equals 13 residues. The germline V gene has CDR1 WSHSY and CDR2 SAAADI.

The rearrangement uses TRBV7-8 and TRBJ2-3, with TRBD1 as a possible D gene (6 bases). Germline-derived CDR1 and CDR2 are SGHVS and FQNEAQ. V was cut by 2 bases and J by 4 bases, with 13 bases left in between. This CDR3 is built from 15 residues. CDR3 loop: CASSLWDTVSDTQYF. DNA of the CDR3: TGTGCCAGCAGCTTATGGGACACGGTCTCAGATACGCAGTATTTT.

The CDR3 loop is CASSIRVGSQNEKLFF. For the CDR3, the DNA is TGTGCCAGTAGTATTCGGGTTGGGTCCCAAAATGAAAAACTGTTTTTT. The chain is built from TRBV19 and TRBJ1-4; D gene unclear. V was cut by 3 bases and J by 5 bases, with 16 bases left in between. CDR3 length: 16 amino acids. The V gene's germline CDR1 is LNHDA and CDR2 SQIVND (reference sequence).

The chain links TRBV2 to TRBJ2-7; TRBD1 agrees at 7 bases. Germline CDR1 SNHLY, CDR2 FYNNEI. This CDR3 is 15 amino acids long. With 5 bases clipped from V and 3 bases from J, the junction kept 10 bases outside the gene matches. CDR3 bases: TGTGCCAGCAGTATCAGACAGGGTTTATACTACGAGCAGTACTTC. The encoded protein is CASSIRQGLYYEQYF. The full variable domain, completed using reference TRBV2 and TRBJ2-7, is EPEVTQTPSHQVTQMGQEVILRCVPISNHLYFYWYRQILGQKVEFLVSFYNNEISEKSEIFDDQFSVERPDGSNFTLKIRSTKLEDSAMYFCASSIRQGLYYEQYFGPGTRLTVT.

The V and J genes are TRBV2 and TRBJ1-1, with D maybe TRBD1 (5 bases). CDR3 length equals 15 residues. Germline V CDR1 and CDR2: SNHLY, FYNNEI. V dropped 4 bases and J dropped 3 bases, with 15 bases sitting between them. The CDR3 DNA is TGTGCCAGCAGTGGAGTTCGGGGGAGGGACACTGAAGCTTTCTTT. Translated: CASSGVRGRDTEAFF. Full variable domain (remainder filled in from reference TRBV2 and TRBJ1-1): EPEVTQTPSHQVTQMGQEVILRCVPISNHLYFYWYRQILGQKVEFLVSFYNNEISEKSEIFDDQFSVERPDGSNFTLKIRSTKLEDSAMYFCASSGVRGRDTEAFFGQGTRLTVV.